Each of the 26 T cell receptor beta chains below was sequenced from the same sample in a study of blood T cell repertoires in COVID-19 (dated by TCRdb to about 2020). Library generation was performed with the immunoSEQ multiplex PCR assay. This is the immuneACCESS table as TCRdb keeps it, with only in-frame sequences that have V and J called. A part of the clones is gone; compared with another copy, unresolved V genes explain less than half, and the rest is unexplained. The sample includes 200,000 or so clones, with around nine tenths observed a single time. The top ten clonotypes cover around 6% of the sample. Sequencing was performed on peripheral blood. These receptors were obtained from a man aged 55-75 years who had recovered from COVID-19.

This sequence joins TRBV14 and TRBJ1-1, with a weak D call TRBD1 (6 bases). CDR1 is SGHDN, CDR2 FVKESK, per germline. Trimming cost V 7 bases and J 1 base, with 16 bases left between them. This CDR3 comprises 15 residues. CDR3 nucleotides: TGTGCCAGCACCACGGTGGGGGGGCGGAACACTGAAGCTTTCTTT. Protein product: CASTTVGGRNTEAFF.

In nucleotides, the CDR3 is TGCGCCAGCAGCCATCTGACAGGGGGCACCGGGGAGCTGTTTTTT. It specifies CASSHLTGGTGELFF. The chain combines TRBV4-1 with TRBJ2-2, with 9 nucleotides matching TRBD1. The V gene's germline CDR1 is MGHRA and CDR2 YSYEKL. Unmatched junction bases numbered 3, after V lost 3 bases and J lost 4 bases. This CDR3 region has 15 residues.

The rearrangement links TRBV25-1 to TRBJ2-5; TRBD1 might be the D (5 bases). Trimming cost V 8 bases and J 7 bases, with 14 bases left between them. The V gene's germline CDR1 is MGHDK and CDR2 SYGVNS. The length of the CDR3 is 12 residues. CDR3 amino acids: CASEGARGTQYF. CDR3 nucleotides: TGTGCCAGCGAAGGGGCACGAGGGACCCAGTACTTC.

V gene TRBV2 combines with J gene TRBJ1-2, with TRBD1 matching over 7 bases. Looked up from germline, CDR1 is SNHLY and CDR2 is FYNNEI. CDR3 length: 13 residues. With 1 base clipped from V and 5 bases from J, the junction kept 1 base outside the gene matches. The CDR3 nucleotides are TGTGCCAGCAGTGAAGGGACAGGTTATGGCTACACCTTC. Residues: CASSEGTGYGYTF.

This clone was observed a single time. The chain is built from TRBV7-2 and TRBJ2-3, with a tentative D call TRBD2 (6 bases). Between the trimmed V and J ends, which lost 4 bases and 11 bases, there was a span of 19 bases. This CDR3 contains 14 residues. The germline V gene has CDR1 SGHTA and CDR2 FQGNSA. CDR3 nucleotides: TGTGCCAGCAGCTCAGGGACCCGGGGGTCGGAGCAGTATTTT. Its protein is CASSSGTRGSEQYF.

The rearrangement joins TRBV24-1 to TRBJ2-6, with D perhaps TRBD2 (5 bases). Germline V gene sequence: CDR1 KGHDR, CDR2 SFDVKD. V was shortened by 4 bases and J by 1 base, with 10 bases between the two germline ends. This CDR3 has 16 amino acids. The CDR3 here is CATSEGSGSGANVLTF. CDR3 bases: TGTGCCACCAGTGAAGGATCGGGATCTGGGGCCAACGTCCTGACTTTC.

This clone was seen only a few times. The chain employs TRBV21-1 and TRBJ1-5; the D call of TRBD1 is as the table states it, not checked on the DNA. TRBV21-1 represents a pseudogene. This CDR3 contains 15 residues. Written as DNA, the CDR3 is TGTGCCAGCAGTCCGCAGGTAGAAAAAAATCAGCCCCAGCATTTT. Translated: CASSPQVEKNQPQHF.

The chain links TRBV19 to TRBJ1-2; 12 positions match TRBD1. The CDR3 is 14 amino acids. J lost 10 bases, V lost 7 bases, and 10 bases had no gene match. Germline V gene sequence: CDR1 LNHDA, CDR2 SQIVND (reference sequence). DNA for the CDR3: TGTGCCAGTAACCCGCAGGGGACAGGGGGCTCCTACACCTTC. This translates into CASNPQGTGGSYTF.

The chain carries TRBV11-2 and TRBJ2-3; D call uncertain. Germline V gene data show CDR1 as SGHAT and CDR2 as FQNNGV. V was cut by 4 bases and J by 2 bases, with 16 bases left in between. This CDR3 is built from 16 residues. CDR3 region: CASSSYVYRDTDTQYF. The CDR3 region has the DNA TGTGCCAGCAGCTCTTATGTTTACCGAGACACAGATACGCAGTATTTT.

The V and J genes are TRBV7-9 and TRBJ2-7, with 7 bases matching TRBD1. Looked up from germline, CDR1 is SEHNR and CDR2 is FQNEAQ (reference sequence). The CDR3 sequence is 15 residues long. J was trimmed by 3 bases and V by 1 base; bases with no gene match: 6. The CDR3 sequence is CASSLEGARNYEQYF. DNA of the CDR3: TGTGCCAGCAGCTTAGAGGGGGCTCGTAACTACGAGCAGTACTTC.

The rearrangement links TRBV5-5 to TRBJ1-5; D gene uncertain. There are 15 residues in the CDR3. Trimming stripped 0 bases from V and 4 bases from J, with 11 bases between. Germline V CDR1 and CDR2: SGHKS, YYEKEE (reference sequence). The CDR3 region is CASSLEGGPNQPQHF. As DNA, the CDR3 is TGTGCCAGCAGCTTGGAGGGAGGGCCGAATCAGCCCCAGCATTTT.

V gene TRBV7-3 combines with J gene TRBJ2-6; D perhaps matches TRBD2 (6 bases). CDR1 is SGHTA, CDR2 FQGTGA, per germline. Trimming left V 5 bases short and J 7 bases short, with 18 bases between. The CDR3 totals 16 residues. The CDR3: CASSLKGGTGANVLTF. DNA of the CDR3: TGTGCCAGCAGCCTCAAGGGCGGGACGGGAGCCAACGTCCTGACTTTC.

The chain recombines TRBV11-3 with TRBJ1-1; 8 nucleotides line up with TRBD1. With V trimmed by 4 bases and J by 0 bases, 4 bases remained unmatched. The CDR3 totals 15 residues. Germline V lookup: CDR1 SGHNT, CDR2 YENEEA. CDR3 nucleotides: TGTGCCAGCAGCTCCGGGACAGGACTGAACACTGAAGCTTTCTTT. As protein: CASSSGTGLNTEAFF.

J is TRBJ2-6 and V is TRBV13, with D perhaps matching TRBD2 (6 bases). This CDR3 is 17 amino acids long. With 5 bases removed from V and 4 bases from J, the gap between germline ends came to 18 bases. Germline CDR1 and CDR2: PRHDT and FYEKMQ (reference sequence). The CDR3 DNA follows: TGTGCCAGCAGCACTGGAGGGCAGACACCGGGGGCCAACGTCCTGACTTTC. Residues: CASSTGGQTPGANVLTF.

The chain uses TRBV14 and TRBJ1-1, with 7 bases matching TRBD1. The CDR3 length is 16 residues. In germline, CDR1 is SGHDN, CDR2 FVKESK. V lost 3 bases and J lost 4; bases outside the gene matches: 11. DNA of the CDR3: TGTGCCAGCAGCCACTCCGGACAGGCTAGGGGCACTGAAGCTTTCTTT. As protein: CASSHSGQARGTEAFF.

The chain recombines TRBV5-1 with TRBJ1-3, with D unclear. Germline assignment: CDR1 SGHRS and CDR2 YFSETQ. Trimming took 1 base from V and 3 from J, leaving 8 bases between them. The length of the CDR3 is 14 residues. CDR3 region: CASSLSPGGNTIYF. In DNA form, the CDR3 reads TGCGCCAGCAGCTTGTCCCCGGGTGGAAACACCATATATTTT.

This chain uses TRBV27 with TRBJ1-5, with TRBD1 matching 8 bases. CDR1 is MNHEY, CDR2 SMNVEV, per germline (reference sequence). This CDR3 is 16 amino acids long. V was clipped by 2 bases and J by 7 bases; unmatched bases: 10. The CDR3 DNA is TGTGCCAGCAGTTTAGGACAGGGTGTCTCCACACAGCCCCAGCATTTT. Translating gives CASSLGQGVSTQPQHF.

The chain is built from TRBV9 and TRBJ2-1; TRBD1 matches at 10 bases. This CDR3 region has 15 residues. Germline trimming cut 3 bases from V and 1 base from J; bases unmatched to any gene: 1. CDR1 is SGDLS and CDR2 is YYNGEE in the germline V gene. Here the CDR3 reads CASSADRGSYNEQFF. The CDR3 bases are TGTGCCAGCAGCGCGGACAGGGGGTCCTACAATGAGCAGTTCTTC.

The chain is built from TRBV3-1 (or the pseudogene TRBV3-2) and TRBJ1-5; D ambiguous. Germline V lookup: CDR1 LGHDT, CDR2 YNNKEL (reference sequence). CDR3 length equals 15 residues. The V gene lost 0 bases and the J gene lost 4 bases, with 10 bases spanning the gap. The CDR3 reads CASSQDFGKNQPQHF. For the CDR3, the DNA is TGTGCCAGCAGCCAAGATTTCGGGAAGAATCAGCCCCAGCATTTT.

The chain employs TRBV7-8 and TRBJ1-1, with D perhaps matching TRBD1 (5 bases). The CDR3 spans 13 residues. Germline V gene lookup returns CDR1 SGHVS and CDR2 FQNEAQ. Trimming removed 7 bases from V and 5 bases from J, with 14 bases in between. The CDR3 here is CASIAGGGTEAFF. CDR3 bases: TGTGCCAGCATCGCGGGGGGGGGAACTGAAGCTTTCTTT.

V usage is TRBV30 and J usage is TRBJ1-5, with TRBD1 matching 8 bases. J was trimmed by 2 bases and V by 1 base; bases with no gene match: 4. The CDR3 is made up of 15 amino acids. From germline, CDR1 is GTSNPN and CDR2 SVGIG (reference sequence). In DNA form, the CDR3 reads TGTGCCTGGAGTGGGACAGGGTGGGGCAATCAGCCCCAGCATTTT. Translating gives CAWSGTGWGNQPQHF.

The CDR3: CASSLDRNTGELFF. CDR3 nucleotide sequence: TGTGCCAGCTCACTGGACAGGAACACCGGGGAGCTGTTTTTT. This chain uses TRBV18 with TRBJ2-2; D is possibly TRBD1 (6 bases). In germline, CDR1 is KGHSH, CDR2 LQKENI. The CDR3 contains 14 residues. The V end was cut by 4 bases, the J end by 1 base, with 7 bases between.

CDR3 DNA sequence: TGTGCCAGTAGCACAGGGGTCCGGGAGCAGTACTTC. Protein sequence: CASSTGVREQYF. V gene TRBV19 combines with J gene TRBJ2-7; 7 bases agree with TRBD1. This CDR3 has 12 residues. Germline V gives CDR1 LNHDA, CDR2 SQIVND (reference sequence). The ends lost 6 bases at V and 7 bases at J; junction bases unmatched: 6.

The rearrangement uses TRBV24-1 and TRBJ1-4, with a possible D match to TRBD1 (5 bases). Germline V gene data show CDR1 as KGHDR and CDR2 as SFDVKD. Trimming removed 4 bases from V and 7 bases from J, with 18 bases in between. The length of the CDR3 is 16 residues. CDR3 nucleotides: TGTGCCACCAGTGACCCAGGGTGGGAAGGCGGTGAAAAACTGTTTTTT. This sequence encodes CATSDPGWEGGEKLFF.

V usage is TRBV28 and J usage is TRBJ1-6; a possible D gene is TRBD1 (6 bases). Germline assignment: CDR1 MDHEN and CDR2 SYDVKM. This CDR3 is built from 15 residues. Trimming left V 5 bases short and J 10 bases short, with 18 bases between. This chain's CDR3 is CASSASTGKSSPLHF. The CDR3 bases are TGTGCCAGCAGTGCGTCTACAGGGAAGTCGTCACCCCTCCACTTT.

V and J are TRBV19 and TRBJ1-2; 7 bases are a match to TRBD1. The ends lost 0 bases at V and 4 bases at J; junction bases unmatched: 5. The CDR3 sequence is 15 residues long. In germline, CDR1 is LNHDA, CDR2 SQIVND (reference sequence). The CDR3 reads CASSIDSGTVYGYTF. CDR3 coding DNA: TGTGCCAGTAGTATAGATTCGGGGACAGTCTATGGCTACACCTTC. The entire variable domain, with the rest obtained from reference TRBV19 and TRBJ1-2, is as follows: DGGITQSPKYLFRKEGQNVTLSCEQNLNHDAMYWYRQDPGQGLRLIYYSQIVNDFQKGDIAEGYSVSREKKESFPLTVTSAQKNPTAFYLCASSIDSGTVYGYTFGSGTRLTVV.